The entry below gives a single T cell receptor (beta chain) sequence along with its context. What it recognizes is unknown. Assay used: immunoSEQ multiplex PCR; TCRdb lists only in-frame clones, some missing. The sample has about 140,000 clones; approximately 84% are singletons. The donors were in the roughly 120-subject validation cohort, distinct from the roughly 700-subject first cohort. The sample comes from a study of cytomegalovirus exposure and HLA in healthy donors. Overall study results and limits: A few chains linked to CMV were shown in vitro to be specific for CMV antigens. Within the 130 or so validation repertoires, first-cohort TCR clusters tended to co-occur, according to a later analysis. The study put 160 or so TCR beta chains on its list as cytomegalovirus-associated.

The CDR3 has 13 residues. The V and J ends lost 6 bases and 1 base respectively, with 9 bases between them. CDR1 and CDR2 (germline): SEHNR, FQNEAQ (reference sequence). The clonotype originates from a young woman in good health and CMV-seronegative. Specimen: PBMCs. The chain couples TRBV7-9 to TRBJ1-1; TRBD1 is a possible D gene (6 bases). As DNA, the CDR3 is TGTGCCAGCAGGGAACAGGGGAACACTGAAGCTTTCTTT. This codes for CASREQGNTEAFF.